This TCR beta chain derives from a study of naive and memory T cell subsets. Study findings and constraints: Especially in CD8 cells, naive repertoires contained a few larger clonotypes, possibly CD45RA-re-expressing memory cells.

This clonotype has a count of ten or more. What it binds is unknown. This CDR3 region has 13 residues. Trimming took 5 bases from V and 2 from J, leaving 7 bases between them. Two oligonucleotides, mixed equimolar, formed the beta constant-region primer covering TRBC1 and TRBC2. Nested alpha and beta constant-region primers with the SP2 primer drove four PCR rounds on ligated cDNA. TCRdb used MiXCR to reprocess the UMI-ligation and nested PCR reads, holding one entry per CDR3 protein. Found here are approximately 90,000 distinct CDR3 sequences, 11% of them singletons; the top ten hold more than 0.13%.

This chain joins TRBV12-3 or TRBV12-4 and TRBJ2-1; maybe TRBD1 (6 bases). This clonotype was sampled from a human donor in good health. Sequencing input: naive CD4+ T cells from blood. The CDR3 here is CASSTGTYNEQFF. CDR3 DNA sequence: TGTGCCAGCAGTACAGGGACCTACAATGAGCAGTTCTTC.